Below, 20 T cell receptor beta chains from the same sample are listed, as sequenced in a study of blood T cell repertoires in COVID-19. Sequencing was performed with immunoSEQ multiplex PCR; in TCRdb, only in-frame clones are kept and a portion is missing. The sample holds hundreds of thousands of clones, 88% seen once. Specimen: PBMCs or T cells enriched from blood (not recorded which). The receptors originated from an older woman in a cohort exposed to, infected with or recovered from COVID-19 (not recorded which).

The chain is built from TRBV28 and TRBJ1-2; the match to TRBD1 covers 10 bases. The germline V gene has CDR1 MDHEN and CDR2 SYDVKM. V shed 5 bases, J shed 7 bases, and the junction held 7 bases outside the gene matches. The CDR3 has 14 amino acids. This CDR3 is CASSLTGGAGGYTF. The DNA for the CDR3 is TGTGCCAGCAGTCTGACAGGGGGCGCAGGTGGCTACACCTTC.

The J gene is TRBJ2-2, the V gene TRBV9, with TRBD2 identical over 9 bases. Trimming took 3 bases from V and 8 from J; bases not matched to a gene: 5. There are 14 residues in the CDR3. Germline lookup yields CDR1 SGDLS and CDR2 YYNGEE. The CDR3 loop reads CASSGLAEWGELFF. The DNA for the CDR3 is TGTGCCAGCAGCGGACTAGCGGAGTGGGGGGAGCTGTTTTTT.

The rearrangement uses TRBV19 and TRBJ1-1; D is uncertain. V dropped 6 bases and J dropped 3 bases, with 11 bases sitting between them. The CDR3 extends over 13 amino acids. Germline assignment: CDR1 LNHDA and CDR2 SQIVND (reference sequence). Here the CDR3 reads CASSPDGDTEAFF. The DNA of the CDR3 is TGTGCCAGTAGCCCGGACGGGGACACTGAAGCTTTCTTT. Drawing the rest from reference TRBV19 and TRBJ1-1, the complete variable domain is DGGITQSPKYLFRKEGQNVTLSCEQNLNHDAMYWYRQDPGQGLRLIYYSQIVNDFQKGDIAEGYSVSREKKESFPLTVTSAQKNPTAFYLCASSPDGDTEAFFGQGTRLTVV.

The CDR3 DNA sequence: TGTGCCAGCAGTTTACGGTTTCTGCCGGGACAGGCGAACTATGGCTACACCTTC. Encoded protein: CASSLRFLPGQANYGYTF. The V call is TRBV27, the J call TRBJ1-2; 8 nucleotides line up with TRBD1. This CDR3 has 18 amino acids. V shed 2 bases, J shed 2 bases, and the junction held 13 bases outside the gene matches. CDR1 and CDR2 (germline): MNHEY, SMNVEV (reference sequence).

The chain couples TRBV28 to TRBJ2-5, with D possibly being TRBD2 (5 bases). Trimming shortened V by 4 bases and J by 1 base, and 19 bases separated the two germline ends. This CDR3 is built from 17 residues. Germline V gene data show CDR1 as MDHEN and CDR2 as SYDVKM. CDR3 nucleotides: TGTGCCAGCAGTTCCCCCGGCAGGACTCTACTCCAAGAGACCCAGTACTTC. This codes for CASSSPGRTLLQETQYF.

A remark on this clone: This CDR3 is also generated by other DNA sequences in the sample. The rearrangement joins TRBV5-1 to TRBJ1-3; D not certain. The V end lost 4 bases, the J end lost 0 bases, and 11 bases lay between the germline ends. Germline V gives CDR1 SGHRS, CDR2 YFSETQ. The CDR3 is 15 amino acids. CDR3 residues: CASSLDGSSGNTIYF. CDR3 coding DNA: TGCGCCAGCAGCCTGGACGGTAGCTCTGGAAACACCATATATTTT.

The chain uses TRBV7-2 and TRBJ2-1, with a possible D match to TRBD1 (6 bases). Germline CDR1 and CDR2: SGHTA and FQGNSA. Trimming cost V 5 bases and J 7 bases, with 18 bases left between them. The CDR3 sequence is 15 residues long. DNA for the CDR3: TGTGCCAGCAGCCAAACAGGGAACTCCCTAAATGAGCAGTTCTTC. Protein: CASSQTGNSLNEQFF.

Here the CDR3 DNA reads TGTGCCACCAGTGATCCTGAAACTGACAGACCCTTCACCGGGGAGCTGTTTTTT. As protein: CATSDPETDRPFTGELFF. The gene calls are TRBV24-1 and TRBJ2-2, with a weak D call TRBD1 (5 bases). The V and J ends lost 3 bases and 4 bases respectively, with 20 bases between them. The CDR3 is made up of 18 amino acids. Germline V lookup: CDR1 KGHDR, CDR2 SFDVKD.

CDR3 in amino acids: CASSSQAGASYEQYF. The CDR3 DNA follows: TGTGCCAGCAGTTCACAAGCGGGGGCCTCCTACGAGCAGTACTTC. The chain joins TRBV11-3 to TRBJ2-7; 8 nucleotides agree with TRBD2. This CDR3 contains 15 residues. The junction had 7 bases not matched to a gene; V was cut back by 6 bases and J by 0 bases. Germline-derived CDR1 and CDR2 are SGHNT and YENEEA.

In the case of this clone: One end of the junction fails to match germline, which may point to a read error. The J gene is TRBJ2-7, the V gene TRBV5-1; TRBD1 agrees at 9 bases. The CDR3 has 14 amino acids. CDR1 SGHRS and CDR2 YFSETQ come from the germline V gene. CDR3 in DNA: TGCGCCAGCAGCTTCCCGGGACAGGGAGACGAGAAGTACTTC. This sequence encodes CASSFPGQGDEKYF.

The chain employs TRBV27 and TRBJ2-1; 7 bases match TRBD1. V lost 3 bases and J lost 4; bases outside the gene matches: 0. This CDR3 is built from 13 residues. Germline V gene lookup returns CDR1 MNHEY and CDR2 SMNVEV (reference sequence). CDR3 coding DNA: TGTGCCAGCAGTTTGGGACAGTACAATGAGCAGTTCTTC. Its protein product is CASSLGQYNEQFF.

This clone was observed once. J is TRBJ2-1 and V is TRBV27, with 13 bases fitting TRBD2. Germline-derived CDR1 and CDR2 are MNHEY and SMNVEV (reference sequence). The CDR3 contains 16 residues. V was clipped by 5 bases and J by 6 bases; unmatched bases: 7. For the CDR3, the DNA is TGTGCCAGCAGTCTCGGACTAGCGGGGGTCCTCAATGAGCAGTTCTTC. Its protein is CASSLGLAGVLNEQFF.

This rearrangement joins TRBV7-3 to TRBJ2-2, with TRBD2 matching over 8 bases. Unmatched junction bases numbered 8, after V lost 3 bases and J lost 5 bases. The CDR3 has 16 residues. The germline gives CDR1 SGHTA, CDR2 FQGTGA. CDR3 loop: CASSFSGTSPTGELFF. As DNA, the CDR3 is TGTGCCAGCAGCTTCTCCGGGACTAGTCCAACCGGGGAGCTGTTTTTT. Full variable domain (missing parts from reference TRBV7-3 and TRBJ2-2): GAGVSQTPSNKVTEKGKYVELRCDPISGHTALYWYRQSLGQGPEFLIYFQGTGAADDSGLPNDRFFAVRPEGSVSTLKIQRTERGDSAVYLCASSFSGTSPTGELFFGEGSRLTVL.

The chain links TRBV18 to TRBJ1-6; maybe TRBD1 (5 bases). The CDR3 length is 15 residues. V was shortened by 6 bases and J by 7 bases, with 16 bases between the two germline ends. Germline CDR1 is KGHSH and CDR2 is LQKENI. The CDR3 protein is CASSPDSGLNSPLHF. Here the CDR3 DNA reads TGTGCCAGCTCCCCTGACAGTGGGTTAAATTCACCCCTCCACTTT.

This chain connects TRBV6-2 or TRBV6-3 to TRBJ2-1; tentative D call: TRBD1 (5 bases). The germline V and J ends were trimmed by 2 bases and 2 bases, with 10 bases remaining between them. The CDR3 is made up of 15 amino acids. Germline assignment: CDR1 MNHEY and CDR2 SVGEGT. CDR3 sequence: CASSYGGRAYNEQFF. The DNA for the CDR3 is TGTGCCAGCAGTTACGGCGGCAGGGCCTACAATGAGCAGTTCTTC.

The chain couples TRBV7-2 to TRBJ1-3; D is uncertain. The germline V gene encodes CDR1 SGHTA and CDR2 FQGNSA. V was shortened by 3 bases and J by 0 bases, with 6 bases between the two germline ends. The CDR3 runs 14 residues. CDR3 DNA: TGTGCCAGCAGCTTTGGAGTCTCTGGAAACACCATATATTTT. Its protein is CASSFGVSGNTIYF.

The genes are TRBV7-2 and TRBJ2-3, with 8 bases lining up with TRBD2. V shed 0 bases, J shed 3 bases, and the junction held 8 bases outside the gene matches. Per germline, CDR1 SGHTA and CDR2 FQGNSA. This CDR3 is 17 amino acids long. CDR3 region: CASSLAPFSGRTDTQYF. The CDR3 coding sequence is TGTGCCAGCAGCTTAGCTCCCTTCAGCGGGAGAACAGATACGCAGTATTTT.

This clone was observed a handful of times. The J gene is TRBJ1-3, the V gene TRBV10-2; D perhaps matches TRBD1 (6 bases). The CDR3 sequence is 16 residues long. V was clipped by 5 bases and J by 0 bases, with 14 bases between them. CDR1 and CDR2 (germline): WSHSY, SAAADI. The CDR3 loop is CASSSAGAYSGNTIYF. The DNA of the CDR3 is TGCGCCAGCAGTTCGGCAGGGGCCTACTCTGGAAACACCATATATTTT.

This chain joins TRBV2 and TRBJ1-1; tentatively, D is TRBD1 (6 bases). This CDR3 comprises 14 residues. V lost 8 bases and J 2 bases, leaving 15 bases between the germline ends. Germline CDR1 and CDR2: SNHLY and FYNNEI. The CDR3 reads CASRPYRDNTEAFF. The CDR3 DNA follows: TGTGCCAGCCGCCCGTACAGGGATAACACTGAAGCTTTCTTT.

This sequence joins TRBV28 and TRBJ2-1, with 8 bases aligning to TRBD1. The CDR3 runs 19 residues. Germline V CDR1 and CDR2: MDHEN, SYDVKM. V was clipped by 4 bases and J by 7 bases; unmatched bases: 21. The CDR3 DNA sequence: TGTGCCAGCAGTTCACAGGGGGGAGCGACTAGTGGTGTTTCAAATGAGCAGTTCTTC. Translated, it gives CASSSQGGATSGVSNEQFF. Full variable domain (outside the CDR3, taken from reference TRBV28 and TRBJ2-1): DVKVTQSSRYLVKRTGEKVFLECVQDMDHENMFWYRQDPGLGLRLIYFSYDVKMKEKGDIPEGYSVSREKKERFSLILESASTNQTSMYLCASSSQGGATSGVSNEQFFGPGTRLTVL.